This T cell receptor (beta chain) was observed in a study of human T cells and chemical hapten exposure. The germline V and J ends were trimmed by 2 bases and 3 bases, with 11 bases remaining between them. Germline CDR1 GTSNPN, CDR2 SVGIG (reference sequence). The CDR3 has 14 amino acids. Time point denoted: pre-sensitization, week 0. Treatment in this sample: therapeutic diphenylcyclopropenone sensitization with weekly scalp DPC. This clonotype was recorded a few times. TCRdb reprocessed the RACE reads via MiXCR and lists one record per CDR3 protein. The sample contains roughly 80,000 distinct CDR3 sequences, roughly 15% of which appear only once.

The sample in question was whole blood, obtained in connection with sensitization to the hapten diphenylcyclopropenone (DPC). V and J are TRBV30 and TRBJ2-1; D gene uncertain. The receptor's source is a woman aged 45 to 65 with alopecia areata. Some clones in this sample may be carry-over from other donors' samples. The CDR3 coding sequence is TGTGCCTGGAGTTCAGAAATAGACTACAATGAGCAGTTCTTC. The encoded protein is CAWSSEIDYNEQFF. Based on the CDR3 plus reference TRBV30 and TRBJ2-1, the full variable domain is SQTIHQWPATLVQPVGSPLSLECTVEGTSNPNLYWYRQAAGRGLQLLFYSVGIGQISSEVPQNLSASRPQDRQFILSSKKLLLSDSGFYLCAWSSEIDYNEQFFGPGTRLTVL.